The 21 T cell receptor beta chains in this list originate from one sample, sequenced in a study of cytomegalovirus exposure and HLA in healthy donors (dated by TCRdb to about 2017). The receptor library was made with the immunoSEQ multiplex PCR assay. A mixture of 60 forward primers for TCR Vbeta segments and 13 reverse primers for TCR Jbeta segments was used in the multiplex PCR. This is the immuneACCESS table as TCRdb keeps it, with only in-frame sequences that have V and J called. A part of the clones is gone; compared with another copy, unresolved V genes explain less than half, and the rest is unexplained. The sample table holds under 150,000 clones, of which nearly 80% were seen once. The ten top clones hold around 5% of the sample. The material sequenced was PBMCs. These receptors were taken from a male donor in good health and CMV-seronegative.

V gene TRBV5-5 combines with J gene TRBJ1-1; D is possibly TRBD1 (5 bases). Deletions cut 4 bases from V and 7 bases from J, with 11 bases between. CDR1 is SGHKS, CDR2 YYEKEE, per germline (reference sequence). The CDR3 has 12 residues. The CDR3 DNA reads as TGTGCCAGCAGCCCGAACACAGGTGAAGCTTTCTTT. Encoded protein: CASSPNTGEAFF.

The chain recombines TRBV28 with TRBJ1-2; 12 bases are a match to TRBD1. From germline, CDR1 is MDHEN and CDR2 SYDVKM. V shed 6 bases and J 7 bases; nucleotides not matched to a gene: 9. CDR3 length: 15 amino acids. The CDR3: CASSGPGQGAGGYTF. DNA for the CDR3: TGTGCCAGCAGCGGACCGGGACAGGGGGCAGGTGGCTACACCTTC.

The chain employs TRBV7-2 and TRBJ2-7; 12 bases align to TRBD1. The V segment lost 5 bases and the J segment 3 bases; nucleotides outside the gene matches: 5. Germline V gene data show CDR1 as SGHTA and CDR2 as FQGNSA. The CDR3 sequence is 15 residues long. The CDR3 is CASSGGTGGIYEQYF. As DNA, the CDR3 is TGTGCCAGCAGCGGGGGGACAGGGGGCATCTACGAGCAGTACTTC.

The CDR3 DNA is TGCGCCAGCAGCCAAGATTCGTTGAACACTGAAGCTTTCTTT. Translation gives CASSQDSLNTEAFF. This sequence joins TRBV4-3 and TRBJ1-1; no definite D call. Germline V CDR1 and CDR2: LGHNA, YSLEER. The ends were cut back, 0 bases at V and 0 bases at J, with 5 bases in the middle. The CDR3 sequence is 14 residues long.

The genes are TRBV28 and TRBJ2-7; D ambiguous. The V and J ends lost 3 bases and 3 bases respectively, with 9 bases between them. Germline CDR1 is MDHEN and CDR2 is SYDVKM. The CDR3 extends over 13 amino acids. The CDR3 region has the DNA TGTGCCAGCAGTTTTGGCCAGTACTACGAGCAGTACTTC. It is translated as CASSFGQYYEQYF.

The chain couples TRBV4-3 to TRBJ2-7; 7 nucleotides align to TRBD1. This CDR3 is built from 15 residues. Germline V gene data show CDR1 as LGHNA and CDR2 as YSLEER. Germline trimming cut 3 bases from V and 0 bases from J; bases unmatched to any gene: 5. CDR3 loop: CASSHGTASSYEQYF. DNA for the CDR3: TGCGCCAGCAGCCACGGGACAGCGAGCTCCTACGAGCAGTACTTC.

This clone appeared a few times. The CDR3 is CASTLAPNKPLAKNIQYF. The CDR3 coding sequence is TGCGCCAGCACCCTGGCACCCAACAAACCCCTAGCCAAAAACATTCAGTACTTC. V is TRBV4-1 and J is TRBJ2-4; no clear D gene. CDR3 length equals 18 residues. Trimming removed 7 bases at V and 0 bases at J, with 22 bases between. Germline V lookup: CDR1 MGHRA, CDR2 YSYEKL.

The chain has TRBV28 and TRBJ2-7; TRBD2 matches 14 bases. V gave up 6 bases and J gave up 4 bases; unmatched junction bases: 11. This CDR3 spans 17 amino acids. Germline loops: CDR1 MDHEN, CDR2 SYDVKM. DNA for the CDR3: TGTGCCAGCAGCCCTAATTGGGGACTAGCGGGGGTTTACGAGCAGTACTTC. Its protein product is CASSPNWGLAGVYEQYF.

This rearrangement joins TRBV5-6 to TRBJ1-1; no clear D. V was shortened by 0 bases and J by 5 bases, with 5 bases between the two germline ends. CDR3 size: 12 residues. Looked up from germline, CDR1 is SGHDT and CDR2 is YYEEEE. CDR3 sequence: CASSLVGTEAFF. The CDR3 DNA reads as TGTGCCAGCAGCTTGGTCGGGACTGAAGCTTTCTTT.

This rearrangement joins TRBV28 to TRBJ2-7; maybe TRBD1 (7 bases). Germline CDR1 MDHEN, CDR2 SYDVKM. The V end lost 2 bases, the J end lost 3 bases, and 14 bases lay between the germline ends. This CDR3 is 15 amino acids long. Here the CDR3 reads CASSLGGGADYEQYF. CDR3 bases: TGTGCCAGCAGTTTAGGAGGGGGCGCGGACTACGAGCAGTACTTC.

CDR3: CSAYSSISYEQYF. In DNA form, the CDR3 reads TGCAGCGCGTACTCGTCGATTTCCTACGAGCAGTACTTC. V is TRBV29-1 and J is TRBJ2-7; D unclear. The CDR3 consists of 13 residues. Germline CDR1 is SQVTM and CDR2 is ANQGSEA. Trimming left V 7 bases short and J 1 base short, with 14 bases between.

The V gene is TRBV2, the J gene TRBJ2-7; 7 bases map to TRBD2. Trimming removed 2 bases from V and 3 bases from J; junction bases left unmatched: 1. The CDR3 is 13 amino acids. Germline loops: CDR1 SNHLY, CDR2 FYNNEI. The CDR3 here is CASSESGDYEQYF. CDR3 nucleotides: TGTGCCAGCAGTGAAAGCGGGGACTACGAGCAGTACTTC.

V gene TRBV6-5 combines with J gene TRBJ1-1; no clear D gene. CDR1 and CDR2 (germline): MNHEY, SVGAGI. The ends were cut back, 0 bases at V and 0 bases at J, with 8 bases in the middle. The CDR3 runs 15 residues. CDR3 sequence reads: CASSYSTVMNTEAFF. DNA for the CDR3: TGTGCCAGCAGTTACTCAACAGTCATGAACACTGAAGCTTTCTTT.

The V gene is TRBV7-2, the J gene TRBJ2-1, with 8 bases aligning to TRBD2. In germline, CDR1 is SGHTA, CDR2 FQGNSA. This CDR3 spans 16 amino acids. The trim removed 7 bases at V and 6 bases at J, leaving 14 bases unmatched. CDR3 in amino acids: CASNTVKRGGFNEQFF. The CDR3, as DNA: TGTGCCAGCAACACCGTGAAACGGGGGGGCTTCAATGAGCAGTTCTTC.

This chain's CDR3 is CASSPNLLRGNTEAFF. DNA for the CDR3: TGTGCCAGCTCGCCCAATCTCCTCAGGGGCAACACTGAAGCTTTCTTT. The V call is TRBV18, the J call TRBJ1-1, with D possibly TRBD1 on 6 matching bases. Germline V gene sequence: CDR1 KGHSH, CDR2 LQKENI. CDR3 length: 16 residues. The V end was cut by 6 bases, the J end by 2 bases, with 19 bases between.

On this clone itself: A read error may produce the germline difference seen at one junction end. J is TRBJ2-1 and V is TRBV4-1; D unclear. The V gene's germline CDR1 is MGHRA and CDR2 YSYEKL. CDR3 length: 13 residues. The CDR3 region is CASSSRPYTEQFF. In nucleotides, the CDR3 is TGCGCCAGCAGCTCCAGGCCTTACACTGAGCAGTTCTTC.

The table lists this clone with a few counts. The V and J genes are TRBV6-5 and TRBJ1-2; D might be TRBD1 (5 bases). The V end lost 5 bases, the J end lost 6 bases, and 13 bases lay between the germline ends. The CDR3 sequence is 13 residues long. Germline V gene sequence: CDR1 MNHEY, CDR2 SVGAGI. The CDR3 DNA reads TGTGCCAGCAGTCCGAGACAGCAGAATGGCTACACCTTC. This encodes CASSPRQQNGYTF.

CDR3 nucleotide sequence: TGTGCCAGCTCACCGACAGGGTGGGGGAACACTGAAGCTTTCTTT. It specifies CASSPTGWGNTEAFF. The chain carries TRBV18 and TRBJ1-1; 7 bases fit TRBD1. J lost 1 base, V lost 3 bases, and 5 bases had no gene match. CDR1 KGHSH and CDR2 LQKENI come from the germline V gene. This CDR3 contains 15 residues. The variable domain in full, with the rest retrieved from reference TRBV18 and TRBJ1-1, is NAGVMQNPRHLVRRRGQEARLRCSPMKGHSHVYWYRQLPEEGLKFMVYLQKENIIDESGMPKERFSAEFPKEGPSILRIQQVVRGDSAAYFCASSPTGWGNTEAFFGQGTRLTVV.

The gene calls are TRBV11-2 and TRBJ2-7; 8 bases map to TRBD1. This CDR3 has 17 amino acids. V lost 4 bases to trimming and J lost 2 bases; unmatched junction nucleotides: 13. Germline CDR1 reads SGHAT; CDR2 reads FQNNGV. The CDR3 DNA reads TGTGCCAGCAGCTCAACTACTGGACAGGGTAGCGCCTACGAGCAGTACTTC. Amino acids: CASSSTTGQGSAYEQYF.

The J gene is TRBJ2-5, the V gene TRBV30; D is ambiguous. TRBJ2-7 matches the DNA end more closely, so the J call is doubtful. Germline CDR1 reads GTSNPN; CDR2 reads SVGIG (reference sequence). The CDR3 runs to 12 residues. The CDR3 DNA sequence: TGTGCCTGGATATCGGATAGCTACGAGCAGTACTTC. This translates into CAWISDSYEQYF.

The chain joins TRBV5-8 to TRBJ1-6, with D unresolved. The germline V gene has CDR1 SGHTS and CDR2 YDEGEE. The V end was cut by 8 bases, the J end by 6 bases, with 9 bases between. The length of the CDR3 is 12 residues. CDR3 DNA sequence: TGTGCCAGTAGTATTCTTAATTCACCCCTCCACTTT. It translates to CASSILNSPLHF.